Listed below are T cell receptor beta chains from one sample, sequenced in a study of identical twins. TCRdb ran MiXCR on the 5' RACE reads and lists one entry per CDR3 protein. The sample lists 150,000 or so distinct CDR3 sequences, roughly 3.3% seen once, with more than 7% in the top ten. The sample consisted of memory T cells sorted from blood. Every receptor here comes from a man aged 18 to 30 in good health. The CDR3 runs from the conserved cysteine through the conserved F or W. D genes are given only for firm matches. Where a row states a size, it is once, few, many or the class of an expanded clone; other rows omit it.

v_gene,abundance,d_gene,j_gene,CDR3nt,CDR3aa
TRBV6-2/TRBV6-3,many,TRBD2,TRBJ2-3,TGTGCCAGCACCCCCGCGGCTAGCGGGAATGAAGATACGCAGTATTTT,CASTPAASGNEDTQYF
TRBV5-1,many,-,TRBJ2-1,TGCGCCAGCAGCTTGGCCAGGGCCGACAATGAGCAGTTCTTC,CASSLARADNEQFF
TRBV20-1,many,-,TRBJ2-1,TGCAGTGCTAGCCCCCCCTCCTACAATGAGCAGTTCTTC,CSASPPSYNEQFF
TRBV20-1,-,TRBD1,TRBJ1-1,TGCAGTGCTAGCCTCCGGGACAGGGGGGTCACTGAAGCTTTCTTT,CSASLRDRGVTEAFF
TRBV6-1,many,-,TRBJ2-2,TGTGCCAGCAGATCAAGCGGCACCGGGGAGCTGTTTTTT,CASRSSGTGELFF
TRBV27,many,TRBD1,TRBJ1-2,TGTGCCAGCAGGTCAAGACAGGGATTAGGGTATGGCTACACCTTC,CASRSRQGLGYGYTF
TRBV12-3/TRBV12-4,many,TRBD2,TRBJ2-1,TGTGCCAGCAGTCTAGCGGGGGAAGGTGAGCAGTTCTTC,CASSLAGEGEQFF
TRBV12-3/TRBV12-4,many,-,TRBJ1-1,TGTGCCAGCAGTTCTGGACAGAACACTGAAGCTTTCTTT,CASSSGQNTEAFF
TRBV12-3/TRBV12-4,many,-,TRBJ2-3,TGTGCCAGCAGTTCCGGGGGCACAGATACGCAGTATTTT,CASSSGGTDTQYF
TRBV5-1,many,-,TRBJ2-7,TGCGCCAGCAGCCTTTTTGGGACCACATACGAGCAGTACTTC,CASSLFGTTYEQYF
TRBV7-9,many,-,TRBJ1-2,TGTGCCAGCAGCAAACGGACATCCGGGGACTATGGCTACACCTTC,CASSKRTSGDYGYTF
TRBV7-3,many,TRBD1,TRBJ1-1,TGTGCCAGCAGCCCCCAGACAGGGCGGGGGAACACTGAAGCTTTCTTT,CASSPQTGRGNTEAFF
TRBV20-1,many,TRBD1,TRBJ2-5,TGCAGTGCTAGTGGGACAGGGAGGCGGGAGACCCAGTACTTC,CSASGTGRRETQYF
TRBV5-4,few,TRBD1,TRBJ1-1,TGTGCCAGCAGCCCAGGGGGGGTACACGATACTGAAGCTTTCTTT,CASSPGGVHDTEAFF
TRBV11-2,few,TRBD1,TRBJ1-1,TGTGCCAGCAGTAAAAACAGGGGGCCCACTGAAGCTTTCTTT,CASSKNRGPTEAFF
TRBV7-2,many,-,TRBJ1-5,TGTGCCAGCAGCTTGGGGGACCATAGCAATCAGCCCCAGCATTTT,CASSLGDHSNQPQHF
TRBV11-3,many,-,TRBJ2-1,TGTGCCAGCAGTCAATACAATGAGCAGTTCTTC,CASSQYNEQFF
TRBV5-1,many,-,TRBJ1-1,TGCGCCAGCAGGGTCGGGGCGAACACTGAAGCTTTCTTT,CASRVGANTEAFF
TRBV9,many,-,TRBJ2-5,TGTGCCAGCAGCGTACATAACGCAGAGACCCAGTACTTC,CASSVHNAETQYF
TRBV24-1,many,-,TRBJ2-2,TGTGCCACCAGTGGACCGGGATTTAACACCGGGGAGCTGTTTTTT,CATSGPGFNTGELFF
TRBV20-1,many,-,TRBJ2-3,TGCAGTGCTAGAGATGGGGTCGATACGCAGTATTTT,CSARDGVDTQYF
TRBV11-1,many,-,TRBJ2-4,TGTGCCAGCAGCTTAGGTTTGGATCCAGCCAAAAACATTCAGTACTTC,CASSLGLDPAKNIQYF
TRBV5-4,many,-,TRBJ2-1,TGTGCCACGTGGCGCGACTCACTCAACTACAATGAGCAGTTCTTC,CATWRDSLNYNEQFF
TRBV20-1,many,-,TRBJ1-2,TGCAGTGCTAGGGAGACAATTAACTATGGCTACACCTTC,CSARETINYGYTF
TRBV6-1,few,TRBD1,TRBJ1-4,TGTGCCAGCAGATCGGGACAGGGGTACGAAAAACTGTTTTTT,CASRSGQGYEKLFF
TRBV5-6,many,-,TRBJ2-7,TGTGCCAGCAGCTTCGACAGTTCCTACGAGCAGTACTTC,CASSFDSSYEQYF
TRBV15,many,-,TRBJ2-1,TGTGCCACCAGCAGAGAAGGGGGAGTTCATGAGCAGTTCTTC,CATSREGGVHEQFF
TRBV6-1,many,TRBD2,TRBJ2-2,TGTGCCAGCACGCGGGAGTCAAACACCGGGGAGCTGTTTTTT,CASTRESNTGELFF
TRBV20-1,-,TRBD2,TRBJ2-7,TGCAGTGCTAGCCACCCAGCGGGGGGCGTTTACGAGCAGTACTTC,CSASHPAGGVYEQYF
TRBV30,many,-,TRBJ1-1,TGTGCCACGGACAGATCGAACACTGAAGCTTTCTTT,CATDRSNTEAFF
TRBV7-2,many,-,TRBJ2-4,TGTGCCAGCAGCTTATATTATCTAGCCAAAAACATTCAGTACTTC,CASSLYYLAKNIQYF
TRBV15,many,-,TRBJ2-2,TGTGCCACCAGCAGAGAGAACGGGGAGCTGTTTTTT,CATSRENGELFF
TRBV6-2/TRBV6-3,-,-,TRBJ2-6,TGTGCCAGCAGTCAGGTTGGGTTTTCTGGGGCCAACGTCCTGACTTTC,CASSQVGFSGANVLTF
TRBV18,-,-,TRBJ2-6,TGTGCCAGCTCACTTTCCCCGGGGCAGGGAATGAGTGGGGCCAACGTCCTGACTTTC,CASSLSPGQGMSGANVLTF
TRBV5-1,many,-,TRBJ2-3,TGCGCCAGCAGCTTGGCCCGGGATTCAGATACGCAGTATTTT,CASSLARDSDTQYF
TRBV5-5,many,-,TRBJ1-5,TGTGCCAGCAGCTTTTCGGGGGAACGTGCTCAGCCCCAGCATTTT,CASSFSGERAQPQHF
TRBV29-1,many,-,TRBJ1-1,TGCAGCGTTCGAGGTCTGAACACTGAAGCTTTCTTT,CSVRGLNTEAFF
TRBV28,many,-,TRBJ1-2,TGTGCCAGCAGTTCCCCAAAGGGGGGCCCTGGCTACACCTTC,CASSSPKGGPGYTF
TRBV11-1,-,-,TRBJ2-7,TGTGCCAGCAGCCCGCCCTACAGAAGGGGGAGAAGCTCCTACGAGCAGTACTTC,CASSPPYRRGRSSYEQYF
TRBV30,-,-,TRBJ1-5,TGTGCCTGGAGTTTGGGGAAATGGGGCAATCAGCCCCAGCATTTT,CAWSLGKWGNQPQHF
TRBV11-2,many,-,TRBJ2-3,TGTGCCAGCACCCGGAGCACAGATACGCAGTATTTT,CASTRSTDTQYF